This T cell receptor beta chain was identified in a study of neurological immune-mediated disorders. The overall study: The roughly 34 patients with multiple sclerosis comprised around 31 relapsing-remitting cases and 3 secondary progressive cases. General observations from the study: HTLV-1-associated myelopathy showed the most TCR clonal expansion; multiple sclerosis the least, below healthy controls.

This clonotype has at least ten counts. Its antigen remains unknown. This CDR3 spans 13 amino acids. V was shortened by 4 bases and J by 0 bases, with 7 bases between the two germline ends. In germline, CDR1 is SQVTM, CDR2 ANQGSEA. TCRdb recomputed calls from the 5' RACE reads with MiXCR, one row per CDR3 protein. The sample has about 120,000 distinct CDR3 sequences, roughly 3.1% seen once. This receptor was taken from a young woman with multiple sclerosis. The chain joins TRBV29-1 to TRBJ1-3, with D uncertain. The sequencing input was PBMCs. The CDR3 spells CSVGSSSGNTIYF. The CDR3 nucleotides read TGCAGCGTTGGTTCGAGCTCTGGAAACACCATATATTTT. Based on the CDR3 plus reference TRBV29-1 and TRBJ1-3, the full variable domain is SAVISQKPSRDICQRGTSLTIQCQVDSQVTMMFWYRQQPGQSLTLIATANQGSEATYESGFVIDKFPISRPNLTFSTLTVSNMSPEDSSIYLCSVGSSSGNTIYFGEGSWLTVV.